This T cell receptor beta chain was identified in a study of cytomegalovirus exposure and HLA in healthy donors. Looked up from germline, CDR1 is LNHNV and CDR2 is YYDKDF (reference sequence). CDR3 size: 13 residues. V was clipped by 3 bases and J by 3 bases, with 9 bases between them. Study-wide results and caveats: Cytomegalovirus association was assigned to about 150 TCR beta chains. Another analysis was done later, and it associated more than 15,000 TCR beta sequences with HLA alleles at 0.05 false discovery rate. As a later analysis revealed, the rate of TCR association differed by HLA locus, with DRB1 most and HLA-C fewest.

A multiplex PCR was run with 60 Vbeta primers and 13 Jbeta primers. Profiled with immunoSEQ multiplex PCR; TCRdb holds only in-frame clones, not every one. The table shows about 110,000 clones, with 60% to 80% occurring only once. Healthy bone marrow donors made up the donors. A remark on this clone: What it binds is unknown.

The chain couples TRBV15 to TRBJ2-7; possibly TRBD1 for D (6 bases). Source material: PBMCs. The clonotype comes from a boy younger than 18 in good health and CMV-seronegative. In nucleotides, the CDR3 is TGTGCCACCAGCAGTGTCAGGGGCTACGAGCAGTACTTC. Translated: CATSSVRGYEQYF.